A selection of T cell receptor beta chains follows, all from one sample in a study of shared clonotypes between healthy human individuals. Sequencing was performed with immunoSEQ multiplex PCR; in TCRdb, only in-frame clones are kept and a portion is missing. The sample records about 2.2 million clones, about 93% being singletons. Sequenced material: naive CD8+ T cells from PBMCs. These receptors were taken from a man younger than 35 in good health. Some clones in this sample may be carry-over from other donors' samples. Both conserved end residues are part of each CDR3. Fields, in order: V gene, CDR3 protein.

v_call: TRBV2; cdr3_aa: CASRTSPRTDTQYF
v_call: TRBV28; cdr3_aa: CASSLSALFSGRGNEQFF
v_call: TRBV5-6; cdr3_aa: CASSEGAGEQYF
v_call: TRBV5-1; cdr3_aa: CASSLGGGSNYGYTF
v_call: TRBV10-1; cdr3_aa: CASSGGAEQYF
v_call: TRBV19; cdr3_aa: CASKVAAGRTYEQYF
v_call: TRBV5-1; cdr3_aa: CASSLGSGAKNIQYF
v_call: TRBV30; cdr3_aa: CAWSAHSYTEAFF
v_call: TRBV28; cdr3_aa: CASSLSQEGNQPQHF
v_call: TRBV19; cdr3_aa: CASKGGRAPGELFF
v_call: TRBV13; cdr3_aa: CASSFGQGTEAFF
v_call: TRBV4-1; cdr3_aa: CASSHALMGENTEAFF
v_call: TRBV29-1; cdr3_aa: CSGWGQKAGELFF
v_call: TRBV25-1; cdr3_aa: CASSDTGTGNQPQHF
v_call: TRBV9; cdr3_aa: CASSSLGGMNTEAFF
v_call: TRBV5-8; cdr3_aa: CASSLGVYGYTF
v_call: TRBV27; cdr3_aa: CASSFDRVGETQYF
v_call: TRBV28; cdr3_aa: CASSFKGFRYEQYF
v_call: TRBV9; cdr3_aa: CASSAFSGRASDTQYF
v_call: TRBV6-6; cdr3_aa: CASSYSHPSGANVLTF
v_call: TRBV19; cdr3_aa: CASSIRAEINYGYTF
v_call: TRBV28; cdr3_aa: CASSSGGPMNTEAFF
v_call: TRBV19; cdr3_aa: CASSIQGYNEQFF
v_call: TRBV4-1; cdr3_aa: CASSQEAGTQNTGELFF
v_call: TRBV19; cdr3_aa: CASSDTGRTEAFF
v_call: TRBV14; cdr3_aa: CASKASSYEQYF
v_call: TRBV5-1; cdr3_aa: CASSSRSQGKRYEQYF
v_call: TRBV5-6; cdr3_aa: CASSGYEQYF
v_call: TRBV5-6; cdr3_aa: CASSLGGRQGETQYF
v_call: TRBV7-2; cdr3_aa: CASSLGLAGGNEQFF
v_call: TRBV28; cdr3_aa: CASSLPHEVDEQYF
v_call: TRBV7-9; cdr3_aa: CASSTTGSYSYEQYF
v_call: TRBV27; cdr3_aa: CASSLVASVYEQYF
v_call: TRBV6-1; cdr3_aa: CASKLVNTDTQYF
v_call: TRBV5-1; cdr3_aa: CASSGRDRGNTEAFF
v_call: TRBV6-5; cdr3_aa: CASRTSLEGETQYF
v_call: TRBV5-4; cdr3_aa: CASSLRTGPYEQYF
v_call: TRBV6-6; cdr3_aa: CASSYDPYEQYF
v_call: TRBV6-5; cdr3_aa: CASRTIAGENTEAFF
v_call: TRBV28; cdr3_aa: CASSPRTSVGDTQYF
v_call: TRBV6-1; cdr3_aa: CASSVPRDTKAGEQYF
v_call: TRBV27; cdr3_aa: CASRISLGLGYNEQFF
v_call: TRBV4-3; cdr3_aa: CASSQVYGGFREAFF
v_call: TRBV7-3; cdr3_aa: CAAGRNYGYTF
v_call: TRBV9; cdr3_aa: CASSTKIAGGPTGELFF
v_call: TRBV5-8; cdr3_aa: CASSLRKTASYEQYF
v_call: TRBV9; cdr3_aa: CASSPGQGDTEAFF
v_call: TRBV10-3; cdr3_aa: CAITRGAYNEQFF
v_call: TRBV5-1; cdr3_aa: CASSPGGYTDTQYF
v_call: TRBV28; cdr3_aa: CASSLSPGNTGELFF
v_call: TRBV6-6; cdr3_aa: CASSYDWRYGYTF
v_call: TRBV4-3; cdr3_aa: CASSQGTGVATEAFF
v_call: TRBV10-3; cdr3_aa: CAIRPTGGNNEQFF
v_call: TRBV20-1; cdr3_aa: CSAPLPDTQYF
v_call: TRBV29-1; cdr3_aa: CSVVESYEQYF
v_call: TRBV11-2; cdr3_aa: CASTKAASGRTDTQYF
v_call: TRBV9; cdr3_aa: CASSPRTTADSYEQYF
v_call: TRBV7-3; cdr3_aa: CASSPRQGENTGELFF
v_call: TRBV2; cdr3_aa: CASSEAHGQDGYTF
v_call: TRBV30; cdr3_aa: CAWTGLAGVPTFF